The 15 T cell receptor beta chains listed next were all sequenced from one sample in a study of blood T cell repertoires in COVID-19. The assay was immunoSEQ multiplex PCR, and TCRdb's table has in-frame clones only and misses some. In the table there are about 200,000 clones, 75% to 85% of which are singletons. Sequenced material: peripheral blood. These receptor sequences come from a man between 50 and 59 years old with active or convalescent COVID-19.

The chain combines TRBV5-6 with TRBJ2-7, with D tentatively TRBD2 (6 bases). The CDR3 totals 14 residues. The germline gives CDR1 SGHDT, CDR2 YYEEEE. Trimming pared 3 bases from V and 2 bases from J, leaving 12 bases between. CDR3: CASSYSGTPYEQYF. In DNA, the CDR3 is TGTGCCAGCAGCTACTCCGGGACTCCCTACGAGCAGTACTTC.

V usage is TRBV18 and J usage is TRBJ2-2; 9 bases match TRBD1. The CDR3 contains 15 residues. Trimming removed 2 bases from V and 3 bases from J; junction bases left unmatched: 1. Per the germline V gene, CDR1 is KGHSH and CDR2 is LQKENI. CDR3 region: CASSPRTGDTGELFF. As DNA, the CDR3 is TGTGCCAGCTCACCAAGGACAGGGGACACCGGGGAGCTGTTTTTT.

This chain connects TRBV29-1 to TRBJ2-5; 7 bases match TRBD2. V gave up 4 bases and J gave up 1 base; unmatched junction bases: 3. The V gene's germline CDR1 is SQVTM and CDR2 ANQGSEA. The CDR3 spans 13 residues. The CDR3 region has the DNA TGCAGCGTTGCCGGGACTACCCAAGAGACCCAGTACTTC. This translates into CSVAGTTQETQYF.

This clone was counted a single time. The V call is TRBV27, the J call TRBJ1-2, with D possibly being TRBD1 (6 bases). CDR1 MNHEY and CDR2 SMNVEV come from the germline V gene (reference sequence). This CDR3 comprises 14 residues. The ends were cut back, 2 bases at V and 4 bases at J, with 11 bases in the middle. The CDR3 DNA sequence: TGTGCCAGCAGTTTACACAGGGAGTCCTATGGCTACACCTTC. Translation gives CASSLHRESYGYTF.

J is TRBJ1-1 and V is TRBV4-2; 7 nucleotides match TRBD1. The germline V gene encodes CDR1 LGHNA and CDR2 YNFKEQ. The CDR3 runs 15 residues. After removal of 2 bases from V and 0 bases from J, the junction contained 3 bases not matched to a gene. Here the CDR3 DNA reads TGTGCCAGCAGCCAACGGGGACAGCTGAACACTGAAGCTTTCTTT. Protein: CASSQRGQLNTEAFF.

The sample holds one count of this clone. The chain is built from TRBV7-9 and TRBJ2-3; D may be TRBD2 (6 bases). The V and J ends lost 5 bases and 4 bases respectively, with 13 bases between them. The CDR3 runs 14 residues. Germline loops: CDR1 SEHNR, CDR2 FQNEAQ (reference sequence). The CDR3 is CASSTSGDADTQYF. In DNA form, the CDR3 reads TGTGCCAGCAGCACCTCGGGGGATGCAGATACGCAGTATTTT.

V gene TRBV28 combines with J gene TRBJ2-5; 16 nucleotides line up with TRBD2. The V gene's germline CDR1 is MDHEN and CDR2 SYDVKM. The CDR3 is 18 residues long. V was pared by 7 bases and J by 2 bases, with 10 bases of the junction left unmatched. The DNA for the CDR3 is TGTGCCAGCACCCATGGGACTAGCGGGGGGGCCTTTCAAGAGACCCAGTACTTC. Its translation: CASTHGTSGGAFQETQYF.

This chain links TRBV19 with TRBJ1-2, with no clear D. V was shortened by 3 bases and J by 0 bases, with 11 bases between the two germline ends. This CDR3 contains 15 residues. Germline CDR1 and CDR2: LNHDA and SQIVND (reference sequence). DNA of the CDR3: TGTGCCAGTAGTATGGGTTTGGGAGCTAACTATGGCTACACCTTC. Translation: CASSMGLGANYGYTF.

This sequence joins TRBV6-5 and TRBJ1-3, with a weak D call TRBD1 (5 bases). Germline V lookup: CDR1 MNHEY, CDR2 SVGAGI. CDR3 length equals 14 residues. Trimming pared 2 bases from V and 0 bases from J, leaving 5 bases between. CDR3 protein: CASSYDSSGNTIYF. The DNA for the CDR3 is TGTGCCAGCAGTTACGACAGCTCTGGAAACACCATATATTTT.

The CDR3 DNA is TGTGCCAGCAGTTTCAGTCACAGGGGGAATCAGCCCCAGCATTTT. Protein sequence: CASSFSHRGNQPQHF. The rearrangement joins TRBV28 to TRBJ1-5; 8 bases match TRBD1. CDR1 and CDR2 from the germline V gene are MDHEN and SYDVKM. Trimming took 3 bases from V and 4 from J; bases not matched to a gene: 5. The CDR3 runs to 15 residues.

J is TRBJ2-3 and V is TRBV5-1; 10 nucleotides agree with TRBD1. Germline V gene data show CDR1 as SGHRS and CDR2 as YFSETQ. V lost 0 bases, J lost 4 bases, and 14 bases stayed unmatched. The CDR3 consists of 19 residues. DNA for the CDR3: TGCGCCAGCAGCTTGGCCCCCTCTCGACAGGGGGCTAGGGCAGATACGCAGTATTTT. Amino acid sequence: CASSLAPSRQGARADTQYF. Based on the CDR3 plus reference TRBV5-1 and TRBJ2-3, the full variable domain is KAGVTQTPRYLIKTRGQQVTLSCSPISGHRSVSWYQQTPGQGLQFLFEYFSETQRNKGNFPGRFSGRQFSNSRSEMNVSTLELGDSALYLCASSLAPSRQGARADTQYFGPGTRLTVL.

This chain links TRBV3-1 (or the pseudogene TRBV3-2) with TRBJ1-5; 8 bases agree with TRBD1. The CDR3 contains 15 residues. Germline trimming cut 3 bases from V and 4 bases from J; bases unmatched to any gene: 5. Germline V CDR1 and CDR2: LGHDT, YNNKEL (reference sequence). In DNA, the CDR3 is TGTGCCAGCAGCCACCAGGGGGCCCCTAATCAGCCCCAGCATTTT. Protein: CASSHQGAPNQPQHF.

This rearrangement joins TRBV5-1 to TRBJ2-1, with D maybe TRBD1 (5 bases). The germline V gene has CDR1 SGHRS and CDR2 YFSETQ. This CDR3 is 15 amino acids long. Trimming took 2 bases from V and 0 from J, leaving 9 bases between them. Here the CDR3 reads CASSFDRSSYNEQFF. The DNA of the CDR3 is TGCGCCAGCAGCTTTGACAGAAGCTCCTACAATGAGCAGTTCTTC.

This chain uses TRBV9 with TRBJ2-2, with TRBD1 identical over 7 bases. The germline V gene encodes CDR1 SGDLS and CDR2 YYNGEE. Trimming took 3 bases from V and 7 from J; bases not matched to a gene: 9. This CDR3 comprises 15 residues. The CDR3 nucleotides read TGTGCCAGCAGCGCCGAACAGGGGTATAGCGGGGAGCTGTTTTTT. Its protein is CASSAEQGYSGELFF.

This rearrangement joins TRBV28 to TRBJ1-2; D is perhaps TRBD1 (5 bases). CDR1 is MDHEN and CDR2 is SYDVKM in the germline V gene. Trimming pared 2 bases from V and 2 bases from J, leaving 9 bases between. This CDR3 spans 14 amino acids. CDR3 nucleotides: TGTGCCAGCAGTTTAAGGGGCCTAAACTATGGCTACACCTTC. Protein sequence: CASSLRGLNYGYTF.